A single T cell receptor (beta chain) is shown here with its context. These data belong to a study of identical twins. V was clipped by 1 base and J by 4 bases, with 5 bases between them. The CDR3 is 13 amino acids. Germline V gene data show CDR1 as MGHRA and CDR2 as YSYEKL. TCRdb analysed the 5' RACE reads with MiXCR anew, one entry per CDR3 protein. The sample includes fewer than 250,000 distinct CDR3 sequences, roughly 7.5% seen only once; the top ten take around 5.4%. Separately, the same data were catalogued under a study of yellow fever vaccine responses in identical twins.

Source material: CD8+ T cells sorted from blood. The chain couples TRBV4-1 to TRBJ1-5; the D is unclear. This TCR came from a woman aged 18-29 years in good health. CDR3 in amino acids: CASSQVANQPQHF. The CDR3 DNA follows: TGCGCCAGCAGCCAAGTCGCGAATCAGCCCCAGCATTTT.